This T cell receptor beta chain was found in a study of identical twins. Ten or more counts support this clonotype. Its antigen is undetermined. MiXCR, run by TCRdb on the 5' RACE reads, gives a single entry per CDR3 protein. This sample has around 960,000 distinct CDR3 sequences, with approximately 13% found just once. Deletions cut 5 bases from V and 2 bases from J, with 12 bases between. In germline, CDR1 is ENHRY, CDR2 SYGVKD. The CDR3 runs to 14 residues. Study conclusions and caveats: Fewer insertions were carried by abundant cord blood beta clonotypes, but none was seen in memory repertoires.

These data were also filed under a second study, of yellow fever vaccine responses in identical twins.

The TCR comes from a young woman in good health. J is TRBJ1-1 and V is TRBV10-3; no firm D call. Sequenced input: PBMCs. Here the CDR3 DNA reads TGTGCCATCAGTCCGGGTGAGGGAAACACTGAAGCTTTCTTT. Amino acids: CAISPGEGNTEAFF.